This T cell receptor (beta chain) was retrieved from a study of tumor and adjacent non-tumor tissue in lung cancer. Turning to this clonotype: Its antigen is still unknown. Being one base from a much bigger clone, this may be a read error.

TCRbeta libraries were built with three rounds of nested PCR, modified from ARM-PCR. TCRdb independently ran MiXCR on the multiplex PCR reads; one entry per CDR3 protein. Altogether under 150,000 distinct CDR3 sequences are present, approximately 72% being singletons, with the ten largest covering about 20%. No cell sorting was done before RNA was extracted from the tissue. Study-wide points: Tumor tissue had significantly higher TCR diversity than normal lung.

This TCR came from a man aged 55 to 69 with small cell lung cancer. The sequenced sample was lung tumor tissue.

The DNA of the CDR3 is TGTGCCAGCGACAGCTCGGATCAGCCCCAGCATTTT. Its translation: CASDSSDQPQHF. The rearrangement links TRBV28 to TRBJ1-5; the D gene is possibly TRBD1 (5 bases). The CDR3 is 12 amino acids. The germline V gene encodes CDR1 MDHEN and CDR2 SYDVKM. V dropped 8 bases and J dropped 5 bases, with 10 bases sitting between them.